Presented here are 17 T cell receptor beta chains from one specimen sequenced in a study of CD8 T cells in ankylosing spondylitis (dated by TCRdb to 2016 to 2017). The library was built by means of 5' RACE. Sequencing was performed on an Illumina HiSeq 2500. Using fastp at Q25 and MiXCR, TCRdb reprocessed the public reads and kept productive beta chains. Each record represents a unique CDR3 protein, reported with the most common genes and DNA among its rows. A total of about 69,000 distinct CDR3 sequences appear in this sample, approximately 5% of them only once. The ten largest clones add up to 2% to 2.5% of the sample. The material sequenced was blood, either unsorted or a sorted T cell fraction (not recorded which). These receptors were collected from a male donor with ankylosing spondylitis or in good health (not recorded which).

This clonotype showed up many times. V gene TRBV5-1 combines with J gene TRBJ2-2, with a possible D match to TRBD1 (8 bases). CDR1 and CDR2 from the germline V gene are SGHRS and YFSETQ. The CDR3 length is 15 residues. V shed 4 bases and J shed 5 bases, with 15 bases lying between them. The CDR3 protein is CASSPGQGGTGELFF. The CDR3 DNA sequence: TGCGCCAGCAGCCCTGGACAGGGAGGGACCGGGGAGCTGTTTTTT. The variable domain in full, completed from reference TRBV5-1 and TRBJ2-2, reads KAGVTQTPRYLIKTRGQQVTLSCSPISGHRSVSWYQQTPGQGLQFLFEYFSETQRNKGNFPGRFSGRQFSNSRSEMNVSTLELGDSALYLCASSPGQGGTGELFFGEGSRLTVL.

This clonotype was picked up many times. V gene TRBV15 combines with J gene TRBJ2-5; maybe TRBD1 (6 bases). From germline, CDR1 is LNHNV and CDR2 YYDKDF (reference sequence). V shed 0 bases and J shed 5 bases, with 13 bases lying between them. The CDR3 runs to 15 residues. The CDR3 region has the DNA TGTGCCACCAGCAGAGATCGAAACAGGGTTGAGACCCAGTACTTC. Protein sequence: CATSRDRNRVETQYF.

V is TRBV5-6 and J is TRBJ1-1; possibly TRBD1 for D (5 bases). The CDR3 runs 12 residues. Trimming took 4 bases from V and 9 from J, leaving 13 bases between them. In germline, CDR1 is SGHDT, CDR2 YYEEEE. CDR3 region: CASSRDLRQAFF. The CDR3 coding sequence is TGTGCCAGCAGCCGGGACCTGCGGCAAGCTTTCTTT. The whole variable domain, remainder taken from reference TRBV5-6 and TRBJ1-1, is DAGVTQSPTHLIKTRGQQVTLRCSPKSGHDTVSWYQQALGQGPQFIFQYYEEEERQRGNFPDRFSGHQFPNYSSELNVNALLLGDSALYLCASSRDLRQAFFGQGTRLTVV.

The sample holds many counts of this clonotype. The chain has TRBV29-1 and TRBJ2-5; D possibly matches TRBD1 or TRBD2 (6 bases each). V was trimmed by 0 bases and J by 1 base, leaving 12 bases between them. The CDR3 loop spans 15 amino acids. The germline gives CDR1 SQVTM, CDR2 ANQGSEA. The CDR3 reads CSVEDSGGLQETQYF. The CDR3 nucleotides are TGCAGCGTTGAAGATTCTGGGGGGCTCCAAGAGACCCAGTACTTC.

This clonotype showed up many times. The chain joins TRBV10-3 to TRBJ1-5; tentatively, D is TRBD1 (5 bases). Trimming took 10 bases from V and 3 from J, leaving 13 bases between them. Germline CDR1 is ENHRY and CDR2 is SYGVKD. The CDR3 spans 13 residues. The CDR3 is CATLQGTNQPQHF. DNA for the CDR3: TGTGCCACGCTCCAGGGTACCAATCAGCCCCAGCATTTT.

This clonotype was detected many times. This chain joins TRBV6-5 and TRBJ2-3; 7 bases line up with TRBD1. The V gene end was trimmed by 0 bases and the J gene end by 2 bases; junction bases not matched to a gene: 5. The length of the CDR3 is 16 residues. Looked up from germline, CDR1 is MNHEY and CDR2 is SVGAGI. The CDR3 region is CASSYSRTGFTDTQYF. The CDR3 region has the DNA TGTGCCAGCAGTTACTCCAGGACAGGCTTCACAGATACGCAGTATTTT.

This clonotype occurred a few times. The chain recombines TRBV7-2 with TRBJ2-3, with 8 bases fitting TRBD2. Germline trimming cut 3 bases from V and 1 base from J; bases unmatched to any gene: 6. Germline CDR1 reads SGHTA; CDR2 reads FQGNSA. CDR3 length equals 16 residues. This CDR3 is CASSFRTGGGTDTQYF. The CDR3 DNA is TGTGCCAGCAGCTTCAGAACGGGGGGGGGCACAGATACGCAGTATTTT. Drawing the rest from reference TRBV7-2 and TRBJ2-3, the complete variable domain is GAGVSQSPSNKVTEKGKDVELRCDPISGHTALYWYRQSLGQGLEFLIYFQGNSAPDKSGLPSDRFSAERTGGSVSTLTIQRTQQEDSAVYLCASSFRTGGGTDTQYFGPGTRLTVL.

This clonotype was detected once. The J gene is TRBJ2-5, the V gene TRBV7-3, with D tentatively TRBD1 or TRBD2 (6 bases each). Trimming took off 5 bases at V and 2 bases at J, with 12 bases between the two ends. The CDR3 sequence is 14 residues long. Germline V gene lookup returns CDR1 SGHTA and CDR2 FQGTGA. In DNA form, the CDR3 reads TGTGCCAGCAGCCACGCGGGACAACAAGAGACCCAGTACTTC. Translated, it gives CASSHAGQQETQYF. The full variable domain, rest sourced from reference TRBV7-3 and TRBJ2-5, is GAGVSQTPSNKVTEKGKYVELRCDPISGHTALYWYRQSLGQGPEFLIYFQGTGAADDSGLPNDRFFAVRPEGSVSTLKIQRTERGDSAVYLCASSHAGQQETQYFGPGTRLLVL.

This clonotype has at least ten counts. This chain joins TRBV20-1 and TRBJ2-1; TRBD2 matches at 9 bases. The germline gives CDR1 DFQATT, CDR2 SNEGSKA (reference sequence). This CDR3 spans 17 amino acids. The trim removed 5 bases at V and 5 bases at J, leaving 16 bases unmatched. CDR3 DNA: TGCAGTGCTCTAACACCTACTCTAGCGGGGATGGACAATGAGCAGTTCTTC. Translation gives CSALTPTLAGMDNEQFF.

This clonotype was seen many times. This chain uses TRBV10-3 with TRBJ2-6; D possibly corresponds to TRBD1 (6 bases). In germline, CDR1 is ENHRY, CDR2 SYGVKD. Trimming took 3 bases from V and 1 from J, leaving 7 bases between them. The CDR3 covers 15 residues. The CDR3 bases are TGTGCCATCAGTGAAGGGGGATCTGGGGCCAACGTCCTGACTTTC. This encodes CAISEGGSGANVLTF.

As to this clonotype: The germline gene is not matched at one end of the junction; a read error may be the cause. J is TRBJ2-7 and V is TRBV28; 11 nucleotides match TRBD1. The germline V gene encodes CDR1 MDHEN and CDR2 SYDVKM. The CDR3 contains 16 residues. In nucleotides, the CDR3 is TGCGCCACGGTGGAGGCCGGGACAGGGGGTACTTCCGAGCAGTACTTC. Translation gives CATVEAGTGGTSEQYF.

At least ten counts were recorded for this clonotype. V gene TRBV20-1 combines with J gene TRBJ2-5, with D perhaps being TRBD1 or TRBD2 (6 bases each). The V gene lost 3 bases and the J gene lost 1 base, with 15 bases spanning the gap. This CDR3 has 15 amino acids. Germline CDR1 DFQATT, CDR2 SNEGSKA (reference sequence). The CDR3 reads CSASPLGGIQETQYF. CDR3 nucleotides: TGCAGTGCTAGCCCTTTAGGGGGGATCCAAGAGACCCAGTACTTC.

This clonotype was counted many times. This rearrangement joins TRBV20-1 to TRBJ1-2; tentatively, D is TRBD1 (5 bases). This CDR3 has 14 amino acids. Trimming left V 6 bases short and J 0 bases short, with 14 bases between. CDR1 and CDR2 (germline): DFQATT, SNEGSKA (reference sequence). Written as DNA, the CDR3 is TGCAGTGCGGGGGAGGGGCAGACTAACTATGGCTACACCTTC. This translates into CSAGEGQTNYGYTF.

As for this clonotype: A much larger clone differs from this one at a single base, so this may be a read error. The rearrangement joins TRBV5-1 to TRBJ2-3; no clear D gene. CDR1 is SGHRS, CDR2 YFSETQ, per germline. The CDR3 has 12 amino acids. The CDR3 region is CVSSWSTDTQYF. CDR3 DNA: TGCGTCAGCAGCTGGAGCACAGATACGCAGTATTTT.

This clonotype was counted ten times or more. V is TRBV7-2 and J is TRBJ1-2; 8 bases are a match to TRBD1. The CDR3 sequence is 14 residues long. Trimming removed 5 bases from V and 5 bases from J; junction bases left unmatched: 7. Looked up from germline, CDR1 is SGHTA and CDR2 is FQGNSA. The CDR3 DNA is TGTGCCAGCAGCCCCCGCCAGGGGGCTTATGGCTACACCTTC. Translated: CASSPRQGAYGYTF.

This clonotype was seen ten or more times. V gene TRBV4-3 combines with J gene TRBJ1-6, with D possibly TRBD1 on 5 matching bases. CDR1 is LGHNA and CDR2 is YSLEER in the germline V gene. The CDR3 consists of 16 residues. V was trimmed by 0 bases and J by 5 bases, leaving 11 bases between them. The chain's CDR3 is CASSQERTQNNSPLHF. The CDR3 DNA reads TGCGCCAGCAGCCAAGAAAGGACACAGAATAATTCACCCCTCCACTTT.

This clonotype was seen ten or more times. This sequence joins TRBV3-1 and TRBJ1-1; TRBD1 agrees at 8 bases. V lost 3 bases, J lost 10 bases, and 4 bases stayed unmatched. CDR3 length: 12 residues. The germline CDR1 and CDR2 sequences are LGHDT and YNNKEL (reference sequence). The CDR3 loop reads CASSQTGDSAFF. CDR3 coding DNA: TGTGCCAGCAGCCAGACAGGGGATTCAGCTTTCTTT. Variable domain in full (rest from reference TRBV3-1 and TRBJ1-1): DTAVSQTPKYLVTQMGNDKSIKCEQNLGHDTMYWYKQDSKKFLKIMFSYNNKELIINETVPNRFSPKSPDKAHLNLHINSLELGDSAVYFCASSQTGDSAFFGQGTRLTVV.